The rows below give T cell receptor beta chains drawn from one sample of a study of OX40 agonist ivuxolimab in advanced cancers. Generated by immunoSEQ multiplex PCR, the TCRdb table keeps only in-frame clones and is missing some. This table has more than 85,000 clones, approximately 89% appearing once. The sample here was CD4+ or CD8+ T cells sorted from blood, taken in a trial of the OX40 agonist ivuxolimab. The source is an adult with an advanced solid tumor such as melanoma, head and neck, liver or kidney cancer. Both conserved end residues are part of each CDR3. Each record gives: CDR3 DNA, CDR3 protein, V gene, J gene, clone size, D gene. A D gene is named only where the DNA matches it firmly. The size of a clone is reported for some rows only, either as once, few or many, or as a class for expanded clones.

CDR3nt: TGTGCCAGCAGTTACATGCTAGCCCAACTCAACGAGCAGTTCTTC; CDR3aa: CASSYMLAQLNEQFF; v_gene: TRBV6-5; j_gene: TRBJ2-1; abundance: NA; d_gene: NA
CDR3nt: TGTGCCAGCAGTGACAGGGGTTTGGGTCAGCCCCAGCATTTT; CDR3aa: CASSDRGLGQPQHF; v_gene: TRBV2; j_gene: TRBJ1-5; abundance: NA; d_gene: NA
CDR3nt: TGTGCCAGCAGCTTGGGTAGGGGCTCAGATACGCAGTATTTT; CDR3aa: CASSLGRGSDTQYF; v_gene: TRBV7-9; j_gene: TRBJ2-3; abundance: NA; d_gene: NA
CDR3nt: TGTGCCAGCACCTCCCGACGGACGACTAACTATGGCTACACCTTC; CDR3aa: CASTSRRTTNYGYTF; v_gene: TRBV6-5; j_gene: TRBJ1-2; abundance: NA; d_gene: NA
CDR3nt: TGTGCCAGCAGCTTAGCGGGGACAGGGGCTGGAAACACCATATATTTT; CDR3aa: CASSLAGTGAGNTIYF; v_gene: TRBV7-2; j_gene: TRBJ1-3; abundance: NA; d_gene: TRBD1
CDR3nt: TGTGCCAGCAGCTTAGGGGCTAGCGCTAAGAACACCGGGGAGCTGTTTTTT; CDR3aa: CASSLGASAKNTGELFF; v_gene: TRBV7-9; j_gene: TRBJ2-2; abundance: NA; d_gene: NA
CDR3nt: TGTGCCAGCAGCCTTAGCGGGAGCTACGAGCAGTACTTC; CDR3aa: CASSLSGSYEQYF; v_gene: TRBV6-5; j_gene: TRBJ2-7; abundance: NA; d_gene: TRBD2
CDR3nt: TGTGCCACCAGCAGAGACGGAGACGGCAATCAGCCCCAGCATTTT; CDR3aa: CATSRDGDGNQPQHF; v_gene: TRBV15; j_gene: TRBJ1-5; abundance: NA; d_gene: NA
CDR3nt: TGTGCCAGCTCACACGACAGGGACTCCTATAATTCACCCCTCCACTTT; CDR3aa: CASSHDRDSYNSPLHF; v_gene: TRBV18; j_gene: TRBJ1-6; abundance: once; d_gene: TRBD1
CDR3nt: TGTGCCAGCAGCTTGGGAGGCGTGAACTATGGCTACACCTTC; CDR3aa: CASSLGGVNYGYTF; v_gene: TRBV5-4; j_gene: TRBJ1-2; abundance: NA; d_gene: NA
CDR3nt: TGTGCCAGCAGCCCGAGCGGGGCGGAGACCCAGTACTTC; CDR3aa: CASSPSGAETQYF; v_gene: TRBV7-3; j_gene: TRBJ2-5; abundance: NA; d_gene: TRBD2